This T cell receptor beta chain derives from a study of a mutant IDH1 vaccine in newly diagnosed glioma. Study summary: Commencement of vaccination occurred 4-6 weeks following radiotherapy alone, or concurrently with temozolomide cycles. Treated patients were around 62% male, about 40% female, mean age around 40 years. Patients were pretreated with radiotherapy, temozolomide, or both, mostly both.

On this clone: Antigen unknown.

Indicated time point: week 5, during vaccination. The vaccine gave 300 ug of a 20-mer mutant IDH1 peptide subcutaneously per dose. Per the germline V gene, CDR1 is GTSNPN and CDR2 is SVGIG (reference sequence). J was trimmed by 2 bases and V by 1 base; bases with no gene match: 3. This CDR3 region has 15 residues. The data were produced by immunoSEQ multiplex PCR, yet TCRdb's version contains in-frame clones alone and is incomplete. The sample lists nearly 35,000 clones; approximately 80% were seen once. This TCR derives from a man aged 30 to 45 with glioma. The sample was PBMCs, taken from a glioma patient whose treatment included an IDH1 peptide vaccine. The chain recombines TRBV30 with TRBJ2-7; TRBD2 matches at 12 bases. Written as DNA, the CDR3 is TGTGCCTGGAGTGGGACTAGCGGGACCCCCTACGAGCAGTACTTC. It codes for CAWSGTSGTPYEQYF.